Included here is one T cell receptor (beta chain) sequence, with context. The target antigen is unknown. The source of the sample is a study of siplizumab effects on memory and regulatory T cells. Study-wide results and limits: On average, less than 75% of mappable alloreactive CD4+ clones were Treg-derived under siplizumab, against 25% to 30% in controls. In unstimulated cells, naive T cells appeared more diverse than memory T cells and seemed major alloresponse contributors. Roughly 75-95% of dividing CD4+ or CD8+ clones were without an attributable naive or memory phenotype.

The germline V gene has CDR1 SGHRS and CDR2 YFSETQ. The CDR3 has 13 residues. V lost 4 bases and J lost 4, with 6 bases in between. The study assayed 75,000 to 100,000 TCR templates per sample. TCRdb keeps only in-frame clones here, not all; method: immunoSEQ multiplex PCR. The sample records 65,000 to 70,000 clones, roughly 88% being singletons. The sequencing input was Tregs sorted from blood. The genes are TRBV5-1 and TRBJ2-6; D remains unclear. The sequence came from a human donor in good health. CDR3 nucleotide sequence: TGCGCCAGCAGCGGATCCGGGGCCAACGTCCTGACTTTC. It translates to CASSGSGANVLTF.